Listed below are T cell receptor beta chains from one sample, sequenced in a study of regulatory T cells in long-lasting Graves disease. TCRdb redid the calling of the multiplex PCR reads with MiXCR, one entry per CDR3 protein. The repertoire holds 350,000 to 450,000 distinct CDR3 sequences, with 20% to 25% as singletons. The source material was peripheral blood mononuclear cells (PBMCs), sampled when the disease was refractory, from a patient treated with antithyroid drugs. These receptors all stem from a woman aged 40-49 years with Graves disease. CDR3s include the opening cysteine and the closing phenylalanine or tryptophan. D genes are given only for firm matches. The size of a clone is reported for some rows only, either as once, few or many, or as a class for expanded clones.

CDR3: CASSLAARSETQYF; DNA: TGTGCCAGCAGCTTAGCGGCGAGATCGGAGACCCAGTACTTC; V: TRBV7-2; size: -; J: TRBJ2-5; D: -
CDR3: CSVVGQRGGYTF; DNA: TGCAGCGTTGTGGGCCAGAGGGGGGGCTACACCTTC; V: TRBV29-1; size: few; J: TRBJ1-2; D: -
CDR3: CSARDLRDTGRYNQPQHF; DNA: TGCAGTGCTAGAGACCTACGGGACACAGGACGGTACAATCAGCCCCAGCATTTT; V: TRBV20-1; size: few; J: TRBJ1-5; D: -
CDR3: CASSPIGLFSYEQYF; DNA: TGTGCCAGCAGTCCCATCGGACTATTCTCCTACGAGCAGTACTTC; V: TRBV28; size: -; J: TRBJ2-7; D: -
CDR3: CASSFGLTGELFF; DNA: TGTGCCAGCAGTTTCGGCCTCACCGGGGAGCTGTTTTTT; V: TRBV12-3/TRBV12-4; size: many; J: TRBJ2-2; D: -
CDR3: CASSIQVSFTLNTEAFF; DNA: TGTGCCAGCAGCATCCAGGTTTCGTTTACACTGAACACTGAAGCTTTCTTT; V: TRBV7-8; size: -; J: TRBJ1-1; D: -
CDR3: CASTLVGTSGYEQYF; DNA: TGTGCCAGCACCCTGGTTGGGACTAGCGGATACGAGCAGTACTTC; V: TRBV27; size: few; J: TRBJ2-7; D: TRBD2
CDR3: CASRTTRGGTGELFF; DNA: TGTGCCAGCAGAACAACCAGGGGAGGGACCGGGGAGCTGTTTTTT; V: TRBV6-1; size: -; J: TRBJ2-2; D: -
CDR3: CASSSWTVHTEAFF; DNA: TGTGCCAGCAGTAGTTGGACAGTCCACACTGAAGCTTTCTTT; V: TRBV2; size: many; J: TRBJ1-1; D: -
CDR3: CASRLRTGAYEQYF; DNA: TGTGCCAGTAGACTACGGACGGGAGCCTACGAGCAGTACTTC; V: TRBV19; size: -; J: TRBJ2-7; D: -
CDR3: CASSLDATDTQYF; DNA: TGTGCCAGCAGTTTAGACGCAACAGATACGCAGTATTTT; V: TRBV28; size: -; J: TRBJ2-3; D: -
CDR3: CASLPMLPYEQYF; DNA: TGTGCCAGTCTCCCGATGTTGCCGTACGAGCAGTACTTC; V: TRBV2; size: few; J: TRBJ2-7; D: -
CDR3: CSVGGLGLEQYF; DNA: TGCAGCGTTGGGGGGTTGGGGCTCGAGCAGTACTTC; V: TRBV29-1; size: few; J: TRBJ2-7; D: -
CDR3: CASSLRVRDLSYEQYF; DNA: TGTGCCAGCAGTTTACGTGTTCGGGACCTTTCCTACGAGCAGTACTTC; V: TRBV12-3/TRBV12-4; size: many; J: TRBJ2-7; D: -
CDR3: CASSPGGRYNSPLHF; DNA: TGTGCCAGCAGCCCAGGGGGCCGTTATAATTCACCCCTCCACTTT; V: TRBV2; size: many; J: TRBJ1-6; D: TRBD1
CDR3: CASSQLAGGTGELFF; DNA: TGTGCCAGCAGTCAACTAGCGGGAGGCACCGGGGAGCTGTTTTTT; V: TRBV6-1; size: few; J: TRBJ2-2; D: TRBD2
CDR3: CASSPGLGDTQYF; DNA: TGTGCCAGCAGTCCGGGACTGGGAGATACGCAGTATTTT; V: TRBV28; size: few; J: TRBJ2-3; D: -
CDR3: CASSQFLSRSGANVLTF; DNA: TGCGCCAGCAGCCAATTTTTATCACGGTCTGGGGCCAACGTCCTGACTTTC; V: TRBV4-1; size: -; J: TRBJ2-6; D: -
CDR3: CASSPTMGLAGAQETQYF; DNA: TGTGCCAGCAGCCCGACAATGGGATTAGCGGGGGCACAAGAGACCCAGTACTTC; V: TRBV3-1; size: few; J: TRBJ2-5; D: TRBD2
CDR3: CASSLTATNYGYTF; DNA: TGTGCCAGCAGCTTGACTGCTACTAACTATGGCTACACCTTC; V: TRBV5-4; size: -; J: TRBJ1-2; D: -
CDR3: CASSSRDGRNTEAFF; DNA: TGTGCCAGCAGCTCCCGGGACGGGCGGAACACTGAAGCTTTCTTT; V: TRBV7-9; size: -; J: TRBJ1-1; D: -
CDR3: CASSPQGLAANTEAFF; DNA: TGTGCCAGCTCACCACAGGGGCTTGCGGCCAACACTGAAGCTTTCTTT; V: TRBV6-1; size: -; J: TRBJ1-1; D: TRBD1
CDR3: CASSFGSSYEQYF; DNA: TGTGCCAGCAGTTTCGGAAGCTCCTACGAGCAGTACTTC; V: TRBV28; size: many; J: TRBJ2-7; D: -
CDR3: CSSQTSSSYEQYF; DNA: TGCAGCTCCCAGACTAGCAGTTCCTACGAGCAGTACTTC; V: TRBV29-1; size: many; J: TRBJ2-7; D: TRBD2
CDR3: CASNQQRNTEAFF; DNA: TGTGCCAGCAATCAGCAGAGGAACACTGAAGCTTTCTTT; V: TRBV6-1; size: many; J: TRBJ1-1; D: -
CDR3: CATSQDGVAKNIQYF; DNA: TGTGCCACCAGCCAGGACGGGGTAGCCAAAAACATTCAGTACTTC; V: TRBV15; size: many; J: TRBJ2-4; D: -
CDR3: CASNLDSPYYEQYF; DNA: TGTGCCAGCAATCTAGACAGCCCCTACTACGAGCAGTACTTC; V: TRBV2; size: many; J: TRBJ2-7; D: -
CDR3: CASSQDRVLTDTQYF; DNA: TGTGCCAGCAGTCAGGACAGGGTTCTCACAGATACGCAGTATTTT; V: TRBV28; size: few; J: TRBJ2-3; D: TRBD1
CDR3: CSANTGVEQYF; DNA: TGCAGTGCCAACACCGGGGTTGAGCAGTACTTC; V: TRBV20-1; size: -; J: TRBJ2-7; D: -
CDR3: CASSIPGTSRTQYF; DNA: TGTGCCAGCAGTATCCCCGGGACTAGTCGGACCCAGTACTTC; V: TRBV28; size: many; J: TRBJ2-5; D: TRBD2
CDR3: CASSLPTGLVSYNEQFF; DNA: TGTGCCAGCAGCTTACCTACCGGACTGGTCTCCTACAATGAGCAGTTCTTC; V: TRBV11-2; size: -; J: TRBJ2-1; D: -
CDR3: CASSTGGSAKTQYF; DNA: TGTGCCAGCAGTACCGGGGGTAGCGCTAAGACCCAGTACTTC; V: TRBV28; size: many; J: TRBJ2-5; D: -
CDR3: CASSHGLAGVIDTQYF; DNA: TGTGCCAGCAGCCACGGACTAGCGGGAGTTATAGATACGCAGTATTTT; V: TRBV6-2/TRBV6-3; size: -; J: TRBJ2-3; D: TRBD2
CDR3: CASRVSTGLRTGELFF; DNA: TGTGCCAGCAGAGTCTCCACGGGACTAAGGACCGGGGAGCTGTTTTTT; V: TRBV28; size: few; J: TRBJ2-2; D: TRBD2
CDR3: CASSFRQGSYVGTEAFF; DNA: TGTGCCAGCAGTTTCAGACAGGGTAGTTATGTTGGCACTGAAGCTTTCTTT; V: TRBV6-9; size: -; J: TRBJ1-1; D: TRBD1
CDR3: CAIKGEGEAQYF; DNA: TGTGCCATCAAAGGGGAGGGGGAGGCCCAGTACTTC; V: TRBV10-3; size: -; J: TRBJ2-5; D: -